This TCR beta chain was found in a study of neurological immune-mediated disorders. This CDR3 spans 17 amino acids. V lost 8 bases and J lost 4; bases outside the gene matches: 13. Germline assignment: CDR1 LNHDA and CDR2 SQIVND (reference sequence). TCRdb itself ran the 5' RACE reads through MiXCR, one entry per CDR3 protein. The table records tens of thousands of distinct CDR3 sequences, 4% of them present only once. The receptor's source is a woman in her thirties or forties with multiple sclerosis. The sample consisted of CD4+ T cells from blood. J is TRBJ1-5 and V is TRBV19, with 11 positions matching TRBD1. The CDR3 here is CASGRALDRGPNQPQHF. The CDR3 region has the DNA TGTGCCAGTGGGAGAGCTCTGGACAGGGGGCCGAATCAGCCCCAGCATTTT.